The subject of this entry is one T cell receptor (beta chain). The data derive from a study of Graves' ophthalmopathy and Graves' hyperthyroidism. The CDR3 is made up of 14 amino acids. After removal of 5 bases from V and 3 bases from J, the junction contained 7 bases not matched to a gene. Germline V gene lookup returns CDR1 MDHEN and CDR2 SYDVKM. The authors amplified TCR beta CDR3 regions from RNA transcripts. HTBI primers were used in a first-round RT-PCR, which preceded a second-round multiplex PCR. TCRdb used MiXCR to reprocess the multiplex PCR reads, holding one entry per CDR3 protein. The profile shows about 400,000 distinct CDR3 sequences, approximately 20% of them singletons.

The J gene is TRBJ2-7, the V gene TRBV28, with 7 bases aligning to TRBD1. Specimen: peripheral blood. The sequence derives from a woman younger than 35 with Graves' ophthalmopathy. The DNA of the CDR3 is TGTGCCAGCAGTCTCTGGGACAGTAACTACGAGCAGTACTTC. It encodes CASSLWDSNYEQYF.